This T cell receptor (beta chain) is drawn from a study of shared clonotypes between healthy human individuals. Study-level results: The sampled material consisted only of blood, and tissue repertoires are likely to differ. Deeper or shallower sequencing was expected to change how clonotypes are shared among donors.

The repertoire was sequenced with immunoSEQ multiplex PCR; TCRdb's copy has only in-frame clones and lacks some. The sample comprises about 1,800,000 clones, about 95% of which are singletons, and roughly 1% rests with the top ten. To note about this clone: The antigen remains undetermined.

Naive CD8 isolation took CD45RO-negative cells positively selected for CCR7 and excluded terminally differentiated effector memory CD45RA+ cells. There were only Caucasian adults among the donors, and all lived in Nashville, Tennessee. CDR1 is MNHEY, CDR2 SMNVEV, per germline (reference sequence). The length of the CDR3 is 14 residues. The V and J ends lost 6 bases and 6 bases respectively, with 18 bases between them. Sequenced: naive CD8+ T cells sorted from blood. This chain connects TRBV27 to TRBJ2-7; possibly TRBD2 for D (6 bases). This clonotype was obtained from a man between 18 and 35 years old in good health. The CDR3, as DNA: TGTGCCAGCAGCTTGGCGGGACTTGGGGTCGAGCAGTACTTC. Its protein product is CASSLAGLGVEQYF.